This T cell receptor beta chain appears in the sequencing data of a study of T cells expressing NK-cell markers (TCRdb year 2020). A note on the overall study: TCR beta-chain repertoires were profiled in sorted CD3+CD56+NKG2C+, CD3+CD56+NKG2C- and CD3+CD56-NKG2C+ T-cell subsets from eight donors. Libraries were sequenced as 2 x 150 bp reads on Illumina HiSeq 2000/2500, MiSeq or NextSeq. Among the eight sequenced donors, only one was HCMV-seronegative, while the other seven were HCMV-seropositive. The eight sequenced donors were randomly selected healthy volunteers, three men and five women. General study outcomes and caveats: Those dominant clonotypes were again the most abundant among CD3+CD56-NKG2C+ cells in a few donors, at about 28.3-65%. For 6 or 7 donors, the dominant CD3+CD56+NKG2C+ clonotypes were among the top 10 CD8+ clonotypes and accounted for roughly 1.0-8% of CD8+ T cells. Whether the expanded NKG2C-expressing T cell clones were specific for HCMV antigens remained unclear.

The CDR3, cysteine through phenylalanine, is 15 amino acids long. DNA for this receptor is not on file. As concerns this clonotype: The clone's antigen remains unknown.

A commercial ELISA kit detecting HCMV-specific IgG in serum was used to determine HCMV serostatus. Ficoll density gradient centrifugation was used to isolate peripheral blood mononuclear cells from blood. The run used an Illumina HiSeq 2000. TCR beta cDNA libraries were made by 5'RACE template switching that added a universal primer site and unique molecular identifiers. cDNA synthesis was primed from the TCR beta constant segment and was followed by two successive PCR amplification steps. As for the authors' bioinformatics: Reads were demultiplexed and grouped by UMI with MIGEC, and clonotypes were assembled and quantified with MiTCR. To exclude erroneous sequences, only TCR cDNA sequences supported by at least two reads were retained. Downstream repertoire analysis used the tcR package, and clonotypes were matched across fractions by CDR3 nucleotide sequence plus V segment. VDJmatch was used to annotate antigen specificity against VDJdb, with one amino acid substitution allowed in CDR3. One entry per CDR3 protein sequence results from the TCRdb reprocessing of the reads, with DNA left out. These V and J calls rely on TCRdb rather than the paper's analysis. The table for this sample records roughly 170,000 distinct CDR3 sequences. The ten top clones hold around 20% of the sample.

The V and J genes are TRBV12-3 or TRBV12-4 and TRBJ2-7; TCRdb calls TRBD1, which cannot be checked without DNA. Sequenced material: blood T cells: a sorted CD56 or NKG2C T cell subset, CD4+ or CD8+ T cells, or bulk PBMC T cells (not recorded which). The source of this sequence is a woman aged 18 to 75 in good health. This receptor carries the CDR3 CASKPPEDRGREQYF.